The 2 T cell receptor beta chains listed next were all sequenced from one sample in a study of TIL therapy for anti-PD-1-resistant metastatic lung cancer (TCRdb year 2021). The meaning of the sample's time point label: pre-treatment sample, taken before nivolumab and TIL therapy. TCR beta CDR3 regions were amplified from genomic DNA by bias-controlled multiplex PCR with the immunoSEQ v3 hsTCRB kit. TCRdb's version of the immuneACCESS table is confined to in-frame rearrangements and falls short of the full clone set. An unresolved V gene accounts for under half of the shortfall where checked; the remainder is of unknown origin. The sample table records tens of thousands of clones; around 80% of these occur just once. Of the sample, 4% to 5.5% falls within the top ten clones. The source material was blood, sampled at baseline. These TCRs come from a woman aged 25 to 80 with non-small cell lung cancer.

J is TRBJ1-1 and V is TRBV7-9, with D maybe TRBD1 (5 bases). CDR3 length: 14 amino acids. Trimming left V 0 bases short and J 1 base short, with 6 bases between. Germline CDR1 and CDR2: SEHNR and FQNEAQ (reference sequence). In DNA, the CDR3 is TGTGCCAGCAGCTTAGCAGGGACGAACACTGAAGCTTTCTTT. Protein sequence: CASSLAGTNTEAFF.

This chain joins TRBV28 and TRBJ1-2, with TRBD1 as a possible D gene (6 bases). There are 13 residues in the CDR3. V lost 3 bases and J 4 bases, leaving 9 bases between the germline ends. Germline V CDR1 and CDR2: MDHEN, SYDVKM. Written as DNA, the CDR3 is TGTGCCAGCAGTTTTGGACAGATCTATGGCTACACCTTC. This codes for CASSFGQIYGYTF.